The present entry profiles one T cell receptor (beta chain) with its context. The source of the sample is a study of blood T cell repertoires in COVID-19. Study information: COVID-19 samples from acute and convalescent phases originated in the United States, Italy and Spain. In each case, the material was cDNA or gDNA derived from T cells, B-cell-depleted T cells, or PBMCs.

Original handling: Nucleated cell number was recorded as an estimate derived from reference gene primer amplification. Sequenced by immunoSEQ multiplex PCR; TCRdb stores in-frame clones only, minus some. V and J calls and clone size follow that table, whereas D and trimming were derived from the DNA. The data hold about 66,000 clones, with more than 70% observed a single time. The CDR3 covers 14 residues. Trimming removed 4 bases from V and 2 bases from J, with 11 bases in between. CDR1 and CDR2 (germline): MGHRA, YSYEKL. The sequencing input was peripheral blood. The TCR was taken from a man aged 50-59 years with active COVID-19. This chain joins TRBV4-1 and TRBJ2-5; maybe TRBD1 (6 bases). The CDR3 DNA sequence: TGCGCCAGCAGCCCAGTTGGACAGCAAGAGACCCAGTACTTC. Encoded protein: CASSPVGQQETQYF.